Listed below are T cell receptor beta chains from one sample, sequenced in a study of T cell responses to AZD1222 COVID-19 vaccine. Data came from immunoSEQ multiplex PCR; TCRdb stores just in-frame clones and leaves some out. The table lists about 140,000 clones. Sequencing input: peripheral blood. These receptors were obtained from an adult in good health. Each CDR3 is given with its conserved first and last residue. A D gene is named only where the DNA matches it firmly.

V	D	length	J	DNA	CDR3
TRBV5-5	TRBD1	11	TRBJ1-2	TGTGCCAGCACTCCGGGACAGGGCTACACCTTC	CASTPGQGYTF
TRBV5-4	TRBD1	15	TRBJ1-3	TGTGCCAGCAGCCGACCGGGACAGGGAGGAAACACCATATATTTT	CASSRPGQGGNTIYF
TRBV18	.	19	TRBJ1-1	TGTGCCAGCTCACCAACCTTCCAACAGGGAAACCGGATGAACACTGAAGCTTTCTTT	CASSPTFQQGNRMNTEAFF
TRBV28	.	15	TRBJ2-7	TGTGCCAGCAGTTTGAGGACAGCGGCGAGATTAAAGCAGTACTTC	CASSLRTAARLKQYF
TRBV9	.	14	TRBJ1-6	TGTGCCAGCAGCGTAGGAGGGGCGAATTCACCCCTCCACTTT	CASSVGGANSPLHF
TRBV20-1	.	11	TRBJ1-1	TGCAGTGGAACATTGAACACTGAAGCTTTCTTT	CSGTLNTEAFF
TRBV4-3	.	16	TRBJ1-5	TGCGCCAGCAGCCAAGATCTAGGGGTCCGCGGTCAGCCCCAGCATTTT	CASSQDLGVRGQPQHF
TRBV2	.	14	TRBJ1-3	TGTGCCAGCAGGAACCTAGGACCTGGAAACACCATATATTTT	CASRNLGPGNTIYF
TRBV11-3	.	13	TRBJ2-7	TGTGCCAGCAGCTTAATAAGGGCCTCCGAGCAGTACTTC	CASSLIRASEQYF
TRBV2	.	12	TRBJ2-2	TGTGCCAGCAGGACTTACACCGGGGAGCTGTTTTTT	CASRTYTGELFF
TRBV5-5	.	18	TRBJ2-7	TGTGCCAGCAGCCGAGGAAGAGGAGTGGGGGGGCAAACCTACGAGCAGTACTTC	CASSRGRGVGGQTYEQYF
TRBV5-1	.	15	TRBJ1-1	TGCGCCAGCAGCTACCAACAGAGGATGAACACTGAAGCTTTCTTT	CASSYQQRMNTEAFF
TRBV5-6	.	16	TRBJ1-2	TGTGCCAGCAGCTTGGAACAGGGTTTCACTAACTATGGCTACACCTTC	CASSLEQGFTNYGYTF
TRBV4-1	TRBD1	15	TRBJ1-2	TGCGCCAGCAGCCACGGAGACAGGGGGATCTATGGCTACACCTTC	CASSHGDRGIYGYTF
TRBV19	.	15	TRBJ1-1	TGTGCCAGTAGACCGACAGAGGCGACGAACACTGAAGCTTTCTTT	CASRPTEATNTEAFF
TRBV11-2	.	16	TRBJ1-1	TGTGCCAGCAGCTTATGGGGGGGAGGTGGTAACACTGAAGCTTTCTTT	CASSLWGGGGNTEAFF
TRBV7-9	.	17	TRBJ2-2	TGTGCCAGCAGCTTAGGACCGCGGCGTGGGGGAACCGGGGAGCTGTTTTTT	CASSLGPRRGGTGELFF
TRBV5-1	.	17	TRBJ2-5	TGCGCCAGCAGCCGGAACTATAGGGGGGGGCTTCAAGAGACCCAGTACTTC	CASSRNYRGGLQETQYF
TRBV4-1	.	14	TRBJ2-7	TGCGCCAGCAGCCATAGCGGAGGGGCCCTCGAGCAGTACTTC	CASSHSGGALEQYF
TRBV5-1	TRBD1	14	TRBJ1-2	TGCGCCAGCAGCTCGGGACAGGGGGCTGGTGGCTACACCTTC	CASSSGQGAGGYTF
TRBV19	TRBD1	15	TRBJ1-2	TGTGCCAGTACCAGCCCTGGGACAGGGGGCGTAGGCTACACCTTC	CASTSPGTGGVGYTF
TRBV30	.	11	TRBJ1-2	TGTGCCTGGAGGGGGAACTATGGCTACACCTTC	CAWRGNYGYTF
TRBV6-5	.	13	TRBJ1-2	TGTGCCAGCAGCCGCACCGATAGCTACGGCTACACCTTC	CASSRTDSYGYTF
TRBV5-6	.	14	TRBJ1-6	TGTGCCAGCAGCTTGGTAGGGTTCGATTCACCCCTCCACTTT	CASSLVGFDSPLHF
TRBV2	.	15	TRBJ2-7	TGTGCCAGCAGCAAAAGGGACGGTAGAGCCTACGAGCAGTACTTC	CASSKRDGRAYEQYF
TRBV7-6	.	14	TRBJ2-7	TGTGCCAGCAGTCTAGGGGGGGCCTCCTACGAGCAGTACTTC	CASSLGGASYEQYF
TRBV3-1/TRBV3-2	.	13	TRBJ2-1	TGTGCCAGCAGCCTTCGGGTACTCAATGAGCAGTTCTTC	CASSLRVLNEQFF
TRBV6-1	.	16	TRBJ2-3	TGTGCCAGCAGTGCCGGTCGGGGGCCTTACACAGATACGCAGTATTTT	CASSAGRGPYTDTQYF
TRBV2	.	16	TRBJ2-5	TGTGCCAGCAGTGGACAGAGAGCAACTCCACAAGAGACCCAGTACTTC	CASSGQRATPQETQYF
TRBV5-1	TRBD1	13	TRBJ2-1	TGCGCCAGCAGTTTGGACAGGTACAATGAGCAGTTCTTC	CASSLDRYNEQFF
TRBV6-6	.	14	TRBJ2-5	TGTGCCAGCACGGACCGGGACCCTGCATGGATACAGTACTTC	CASTDRDPAWIQYF
TRBV19	.	15	TRBJ2-7	TGTGCCAGTAGCCCCCGGGGTCGGAGAACCTACGAGCAGTACTTC	CASSPRGRRTYEQYF
TRBV29-1	TRBD1	16	TRBJ2-3	TGCAGCGTTGACTCAGGGGGCGGAATGGGATGGAGTACGCAGTATTTT	CSVDSGGGMGWSTQYF
TRBV13	.	14	TRBJ1-1	TGTGCCAGCAGTAGGATGGTCCCGAACACTGAAGCTTTCTTT	CASSRMVPNTEAFF
TRBV6-5	TRBD1	15	TRBJ2-1	TGTGCCAGCAGTTATCCCGGGACAGGGCTCAATGAGCAGTTCTTC	CASSYPGTGLNEQFF
TRBV11-3	.	17	TRBJ2-6	TGTGCCAGCAGCTACGGGACACCAAGCTCTGGGGCCAACGTCCTGACTTTC	CASSYGTPSSGANVLTF
TRBV3-1/TRBV3-2	.	12	TRBJ1-1	TGTGCCAGCAGCCAAGGGGGCACTGAAGCTTTCTTT	CASSQGGTEAFF
TRBV30	.	12	TRBJ1-1	TGTGCCTGGATCCTTTGGGACGGTGAAGCTTTCTTT	CAWILWDGEAFF
TRBV7-2	.	13	TRBJ2-1	TGTGCCAGCAGCGGAGGACAGTACAATGAGCAGTTCTTC	CASSGGQYNEQFF
TRBV6-6	TRBD1	14	TRBJ1-5	TGTGCCAGCAGAACTGGACAGGGGGATCAGCCCCAGCATTTT	CASRTGQGDQPQHF
TRBV29-1	.	13	TRBJ1-1	TGCAGCGCCGCGTCCCAGGTTGGCACTGAAGCTTTCTTT	CSAASQVGTEAFF
TRBV6-5	.	14	TRBJ2-1	TGTGCCAGCAGTCCCCGGCGAGCGGACAATGAGCAGTTCTTC	CASSPRRADNEQFF
TRBV9	TRBD1	15	TRBJ1-3	TGTGCCAGCAGCGTAGGGGACAGGGGAACTGACACCATATATTTT	CASSVGDRGTDTIYF
TRBV2	TRBD1	15	TRBJ2-7	TGTGCCAGCAAGGCGAGGGACAGTCCTTCCTACGAGCAGTACTTC	CASKARDSPSYEQYF
TRBV11-3	.	14	TRBJ1-1	TGTGCCAGCAGGGGCCTTCAAATGAACACTGAAGCTTTCTTT	CASRGLQMNTEAFF
TRBV7-3	TRBD1	15	TRBJ1-2	TGTGCCAGCAGCCCCTCCAGGGGGTCGAGCTATGGCTACACCTTC	CASSPSRGSSYGYTF
TRBV5-1	.	16	TRBJ1-6	TGCGCCAGCAGCTTTACGGGGAGTATCAAAAATTCACCCCTCCACTTT	CASSFTGSIKNSPLHF
TRBV5-5	.	18	TRBJ1-2	TGTGCCAGCAGCTTGTCGTGGTGGCCTAGTACGACGAACTATGGCTACACCTTC	CASSLSWWPSTTNYGYTF
TRBV2	TRBD1	15	TRBJ1-4	TGTGCCAGCAGGGGAGAAGGGGGCGGCCGGGAAAAACTGTTTTTT	CASRGEGGGREKLFF
TRBV18	TRBD1	16	TRBJ1-4	TGTGCCAGCTCACCAGCCTCAGGGGGGTTTAATGAAAAACTGTTTTTT	CASSPASGGFNEKLFF
TRBV3-1/TRBV3-2	.	13	TRBJ1-1	TGTGCCAGCAGTCGCAGGGTGAACACTGAAGCTTTCTTT	CASSRRVNTEAFF
TRBV6-1	TRBD1	14	TRBJ1-1	TGTGCCAGCAGTGAGTCGACAGGGTCCACTGAAGCTTTCTTT	CASSESTGSTEAFF
TRBV18	.	15	TRBJ1-1	TGTGCCAGCTCACAAGTAACAGGGATGAACACTGAAGCTTTCTTT	CASSQVTGMNTEAFF
TRBV7-2	.	15	TRBJ1-6	TGTGCCAGCAGCTTGGGGCCGCCTGGCAATTCACCCCTCCACTTT	CASSLGPPGNSPLHF
TRBV9	TRBD2	17	TRBJ2-5	TGTGCCAGCAGCGTAGGGGGAGCGGGGATAGGCAAAGAGACCCAGTACTTC	CASSVGGAGIGKETQYF
TRBV5-6	.	14	TRBJ1-6	TGTGCCAGCAGCTTGACAGCGAATAATTCACCCCTCCACTTT	CASSLTANNSPLHF
TRBV15	.	14	TRBJ1-6	TGTGCCACGGGTTTACAGGGTTCCAATTCACCCCTCCACTTT	CATGLQGSNSPLHF
TRBV27	TRBD2	16	TRBJ2-3	TGTGCCAGCAGTAACCTGGGAGGGGAGGCCACAGATACGCAGTATTTT	CASSNLGGEATDTQYF
TRBV7-9	TRBD1	14	TRBJ1-2	TGTGCCAGCAGATCAACCACAGGGGGCCGAGGCTACACCTTC	CASRSTTGGRGYTF
TRBV9	.	13	TRBJ2-3	TGTGCCAGCAGCGCCCTTGGGACGAGATCGTTGTATTTT	CASSALGTRSLYF